This T cell receptor (beta chain) was identified in a study of T cell responses to AZD1222 COVID-19 vaccine (dated by TCRdb to the early 2020s). General notes on the study: AZD1222 recipients with second doses at about 4 weeks or about 12 weeks were pooled, because spike-specific TCR depth and breadth did not differ between schedules. TCR sequencing was performed for 230 to 250 trial participants, of whom about 210 were given two doses of AZD1222 and 26 were given two doses of MenACWY control vaccine. Trial participants were enrolled by age into subgroups of 18-55, 56-69 and 70-plus years, and around 150, 28 and 57 TCR-sequenced participants, respectively, were included in these subgroups.

From cysteine to phenylalanine, the CDR3 is 13 amino acids long. Only CDR3 DNA is held: 39 bases, read in frame from base 1. V drops 8 bases and J drops 2 bases, leaving 12 bases in between. The germline V gene yields MNHEY for CDR1 and SVGAGI for CDR2. On the study overall, not on this receptor specifically: Reportedly, close to half of the unique spike-specific TCRs recognized epitopes lying outside the regions that are mutated in the B.1.351 and B.1.1.7 variants. No day 14 peak-response samples were available, so repertoires were characterized only after the peak T cell response. In the small 56-69-year group, the increase in depth fell short of significance, most likely because of low power. Participants were mostly white British, with more females than males. The authors suggested clonal diversity may have been underestimated. A significant rise in spike-specific TCR breadth and depth was observed after two AZD1222 doses relative to day 0 and relative to MenACWY recipients. The vaccine-associated CD4 TCRs covered the entire spike protein, and the dominant responses fell in regions 160-218 and 743-854. Conclusions about previously exposed vaccinees were limited because only six AZD1222 recipients were SARS-CoV-2 seropositive at baseline.

Taken with the paper, the label for time point translates to: baseline before first vaccination. Vaccinee samples were obtained from the UK trials COV001 and COV002, which included a single-blind randomized controlled phase 2/3 trial of AZD1222 (ChAdOx1 nCoV-19) in healthy adults. For TCRbeta chain sequencing, PBMC samples were collected from trial participants at day 0 and at day 28 after the second dose. The CDR3 regions of human TCRbeta chains were subjected to immunosequencing. Per the source publication's procedure: Repertoire TCRs were matched against a reference library of SARS-CoV-2-specific TCRs generated with the MIRA antigen-specificity platform. Breadth was defined as the fraction of unique TCRs that were SARS-CoV-2-associated, and depth was defined as the fraction of total T cells that were SARS-CoV-2-associated. Each spike-specific TCR was assigned to its reactive spike region and to a CD4 or CD8 class using the MIRA data. Log10-transformed breadth and depth values were compared by one-way ANOVA with Sidak's multiple comparisons tests. Sourced from immuneACCESS, this table was stored by TCRdb with only in-frame sequences that have V and J called. A share of the clones is absent; for the studies checked, an unresolved V gene accounts for under half, and the remainder has no known explanation. V and J calls and clone size follow that table, whereas D and trimming were derived from the DNA. The table for this sample lists about 83,000 clones; about 84% of them were counted only once. The ten largest clones capture 8.7% of the sample.

This clone is large (0.1 to 1%) in its sample. Its recognized antigen is unknown. Base qualities are not recorded, but no much larger clone differs from it by a single base. This receptor was identified in an adult in good health. Material: peripheral blood, obtained on day 0 of AZD1222 vaccination. Here the chain combines TRBV6-5 and TRBJ1-1, with the D gene call left open. CDR3 sequence: CASGLEHNTEAFF. The sequenced DNA: TGTGCCAGCGGACTGGAACATAACACTGAAGCTTTCTTT.